This TCR beta chain appears in the sequencing data of a study of cytomegalovirus exposure and HLA in healthy donors. The study's findings and limits: Per published reports, the classifier diagnosed cytomegalovirus status with high specificity and sensitivity.

Sequencing used immunoSEQ multiplex PCR; TCRdb keeps in-frame clones, though not all of them. The sample consists of roughly 60,000 clones, 92% of them appearing once. The CDR3 spans 12 residues. CDR1 and CDR2 from the germline V gene are SGHRS and YFSETQ. For this clone: Its antigen is not known. At one end the junction does not follow the germline gene, possibly because of a read error.

This chain connects TRBV5-1 to TRBJ2-5; tentative D call: TRBD2 (5 bases). The sequenced material came from PBMCs. The origin of this receptor is a woman younger than 35 in good health and CMV-seronegative. CDR3 sequence: CASRLGVETQYF. The CDR3 region has the DNA TGCGCCAGCAGGTTGGGAGTCGAGACCCAGTACTTC.